This T cell receptor beta chain comes out of a study of OX40 agonist ivuxolimab in advanced cancers. As for the study in general: Partial response was recorded in three patients: one hepatocellular carcinoma and two cutaneous melanoma cases.

In the case of this clone: Its antigen is not known.

Study-wide results and caveats: There were, on average, more expanded clones in CD8+ T cells than in CD4+.

The repertoire was sequenced with immunoSEQ multiplex PCR; TCRdb's copy has only in-frame clones and lacks some. The table includes around 76,000 clones, approximately 88% detected once. This CDR3 has 18 residues. Germline V gene lookup returns CDR1 MDHEN and CDR2 SYDVKM. V was trimmed by 2 bases and J by 4 bases, leaving 23 bases between them. This specimen was CD4+ or CD8+ T cells sorted from blood, taken in a trial of the OX40 agonist ivuxolimab. The chain couples TRBV28 to TRBJ1-2; D is unclear. This receptor was taken from an adult with an advanced solid tumor such as melanoma, head and neck, liver or kidney cancer. The CDR3 sequence is CASSLSFAGNWLPYGYTF. The CDR3 coding sequence is TGTGCCAGCAGTTTAAGTTTTGCCGGAAATTGGTTGCCCTATGGCTACACCTTC.